These T cell receptor beta chains were read from a single sample in a study of T-cell reconstitution after alpha-beta-depleted transplantation in children. One entry per CDR3 protein results from TCRdb running MiXCR on the PCR reads. The profile shows fewer than 700,000 distinct CDR3 sequences, 10% to 15% of them singletons. The sample consisted of PBMCs, mostly from graft donor cells, taken 360 days after TCRalphabeta/CD19-depleted stem cell transplant. Receptors originate from a male patient under 18 who had a stem cell transplant for acute myeloid leukemia, so the T cells may come from the graft donor. The conserved cysteine and the conserved F or W are not part of the CDR3 here. Fields, in order: J gene, V gene, CDR3 protein.

J: TRBJ2-5; V: TRBV5-1; CDR3: ASSLWPDWGETQY
J: TRBJ2-1; V: TRBV9; CDR3: ASSPRIAIPNEQF
J: TRBJ2-5; V: TRBV18; CDR3: ASSPFPAQETQY
J: TRBJ2-5; V: TRBV29-1; CDR3: SVLRETQY
J: TRBJ2-3; V: TRBV7-3; CDR3: ASSQIAGGPDTQY
J: TRBJ2-1; V: TRBV29-1; CDR3: SAFMRGNEQF
J: TRBJ2-3; V: TRBV5-6; CDR3: ASSSGPDTQY
J: TRBJ2-7; V: TRBV5-1; CDR3: ASSLDGQGVHEQY
J: TRBJ2-4; V: TRBV6-2/TRBV6-3; CDR3: ASNSGGLGTGNIQY
J: TRBJ2-1; V: TRBV7-3; CDR3: ASSLTFGRVSSYNEQF
J: TRBJ2-5; V: TRBV27; CDR3: ASSGGGVETQY
J: TRBJ2-7; V: TRBV10-3; CDR3: AIRHPGGYEQY
J: TRBJ2-1; V: TRBV5-1; CDR3: ASRAGNEQF
J: TRBJ2-3; V: TRBV7-2; CDR3: ASTSRGVARTDTQY
J: TRBJ2-7; V: TRBV2; CDR3: ASALHGRNEQY
J: TRBJ2-1; V: TRBV5-1; CDR3: ASSLGAGIAQYNEQF
J: TRBJ2-7; V: TRBV28; CDR3: ASSSPWSPSSYEQY
J: TRBJ1-2; V: TRBV7-2; CDR3: ASSSSGEYGYT
J: TRBJ1-2; V: TRBV12-3/TRBV12-4; CDR3: ASSQIDRGQGYT
J: TRBJ2-1; V: TRBV7-2; CDR3: ASSYPAGLAGAQLTSYNEQF
J: TRBJ2-1; V: TRBV6-5; CDR3: ASSYSEGDYNEQF
J: TRBJ2-6; V: TRBV7-6; CDR3: ATTSGTSGYLGGANVLT
J: TRBJ2-1; V: TRBV19; CDR3: ASSTHDEQF
J: TRBJ2-1; V: TRBV5-8; CDR3: ASNPSTGLAGNEQF
J: TRBJ1-2; V: TRBV7-3; CDR3: ASSSGPNYGYT
J: TRBJ1-5; V: TRBV29-1; CDR3: SVGGGRGSNQPQH
J: TRBJ2-5; V: TRBV21-1; CDR3: ASSAGTGDQETQY
J: TRBJ2-1; V: TRBV7-3; CDR3: ASSLNLGYEQF
J: TRBJ2-7; V: TRBV4-3; CDR3: ASSQDRRSYEQY
J: TRBJ2-5; V: TRBV7-2; CDR3: ASSLEASAEETQY
J: TRBJ2-6; V: TRBV20-1; CDR3: SASFPSGANVLT